This TCR beta chain came from a study of PD-L1 blockade in urothelial cancer. This clone appeared a few times. Regarding time point: pretreatment peripheral blood. Assay used: immunoSEQ multiplex PCR; TCRdb lists only in-frame clones, some missing. The repertoire has around 100,000 clones, roughly 84% of them found once; the top ten carry approximately 2%. CDR3 length equals 12 residues. Germline V gene lookup returns CDR1 SGHVS and CDR2 FNYEAQ. Trimming took 4 bases from V and 2 from J, leaving 4 bases between them. The sequencing used PBMCs, collected around atezolizumab (anti-PD-L1) treatment. This clonotype originated in a man aged 55 to 70 with urothelial cancer. The chain employs TRBV7-6 and TRBJ2-3; D is undetermined. The CDR3 nucleotides read TGTGCCAGCAGCTCTACCACAGATACGCAGTATTTT. It yields the protein CASSSTTDTQYF.